The 13 T cell receptor beta chains below were found in one sample sequenced in a study of T cell clonality in common variable immunodeficiency. Study observations and caveats: In common variable immunodeficiency, TCR beta chains reportedly carried fewer deletions and N-nucleotide insertions.

The antigens for these receptors are not known. The assay was immunoSEQ multiplex PCR, and TCRdb's table has in-frame clones only and misses some. Listed for the sample are about 26,000 clones, none seen a single time. The source material was peripheral blood mononuclear cells. The receptors come from a human donor with common variable immunodeficiency.

This clone was picked up many times. Read data end 3 residues before the CDR3 end; the end is taken from the germline J gene. The chain uses TRBV29-1 and TRBJ1-1; D gene ambiguous. The CDR3 runs to 14 residues. Trimming removed 1 base at V and 0 bases at J, with 9 bases between. The V gene's germline CDR1 is SQVTM and CDR2 ANQGSEA. The CDR3 protein is CSVEVSVMNTEAFF. The CDR3 DNA, read in part, is TGCAGCGTTGAAGTCAGCGTCATGAACACTGAA.

This clone was recorded many times. The sequenced fragment ends 3 residues before the CDR3 boundary, so the rest is inferred from the germline J gene. The chain is built from TRBV7-9 and TRBJ2-5, with D possibly TRBD1 on 5 matching bases. Per the germline V gene, CDR1 is SEHNR and CDR2 is FQNEAQ (reference sequence). This CDR3 has 15 residues. V was clipped by 5 bases and J by 5 bases, with 18 bases between them. This chain's CDR3 is CASSIRQPEYETQYF. The DNA read from the CDR3 is TGTGCCAGCAGCATCCGACAGCCTGAGTACGAGACC. Full variable domain (outside the CDR3, taken from reference TRBV7-9 and TRBJ2-5): DTGVSQNPRHKITKRGQNVTFRCDPISEHNRLYWYRQTLGQGPEFLTYFQNEAQLEKSRLLSDRFSAERPKGSFSTLEIQRTEQGDSAMYLCASSIRQPEYETQYFGPGTRLLVL.

A note on this clone: The CDR3 goes on 3 residues after the read ends, and that part is filled in from the germline J gene. V gene TRBV5-1 combines with J gene TRBJ1-4; a possible D gene is TRBD1 (5 bases). Germline assignment: CDR1 SGHRS and CDR2 YFSETQ. The CDR3 runs 15 residues. The germline V and J ends were trimmed by 6 bases and 1 base, with 13 bases remaining between them. The CDR3 DNA, read in part, is TGCGCCAGCACCTACCAGGGACTAACTAATGAAAAA. This codes for CASTYQGLTNEK. In full, the CDR3 reads CASTYQGLTNEKLFF. The complete variable domain, with remaining parts taken from reference TRBV5-1 and TRBJ1-4, reads KAGVTQTPRYLIKTRGQQVTLSCSPISGHRSVSWYQQTPGQGLQFLFEYFSETQRNKGNFPGRFSGRQFSNSRSEMNVSTLELGDSALYLCASTYQGLTNEKLFFGSGTQLSVL.

This clone was seen many times. Sequencing ends 3 residues short of the CDR3 end; the germline J gene provides the rest. This chain links TRBV29-1 with TRBJ2-7, with 9 bases that match TRBD2. The CDR3 totals 14 residues. The V gene end was trimmed by 2 bases and the J gene end by 1 base; junction bases not matched to a gene: 3. CDR1 is SQVTM and CDR2 is ANQGSEA in the germline V gene. The chain's CDR3 is CSVEMRGGSYEQYF. The DNA read from the CDR3 is TGCAGCGTTGAAATGCGGGGGGGATCCTACGAG.

Concerning this clone itself: Read data end 3 residues before the CDR3 end; the end is taken from the germline J gene. The chain uses TRBV5-1 and TRBJ2-3; 7 positions agree with TRBD1. J gave up 0 bases and V 6 bases, and 16 bases lay outside the gene matches. The germline V gene encodes CDR1 SGHRS and CDR2 YFSETQ. This CDR3 region has 18 residues. The sequenced part of the CDR3 DNA is TGCGCCAGCACCAACCTTGGGGGACAGAAAACTAGCACAGATACG. Translated, it gives CASTNLGGQKTSTDT. The CDR3, in full, reads CASTNLGGQKTSTDTQYF.

Worth noting for this clone: The read finishes 3 residues shy of the CDR3 end, and the germline J gene is used to complete it. J is TRBJ2-2 and V is TRBV7-6; 7 bases are a match to TRBD1. The J segment lost 0 bases and the V segment lost 4 bases, leaving 8 bases of the junction unmatched. The CDR3 sequence is 17 residues long. In germline, CDR1 is SGHVS, CDR2 FNYEAQ. The sequenced CDR3 bases are TGTGCCAGCAGCTCTCCCCCGACAGGGCCGAACACCGGGGAG. Translated, it gives CASSSPPTGPNTGE. The CDR3 reads in full as CASSSPPTGPNTGELFF.

This clone was recorded many times. The read gets to within 3 residues of the CDR3 end, and the germline J gene fills in the rest. This chain connects TRBV7-2 to TRBJ2-7; 7 bases are shared with TRBD1. Losses at the gene ends were 4 bases for V and 2 bases for J; bases not matched to a gene: 2. The CDR3 length is 13 residues. Germline V CDR1 and CDR2: SGHTA, FQGNSA. Partial CDR3 DNA: TGTGCCAGCAGCTCGGGACAGACCTACGAG. It translates to CASSSGQTYE. The whole CDR3 sequence is CASSSGQTYEQYF. Supplemented by reference TRBV7-2 and TRBJ2-7, the full variable domain reads GAGVSQSPSNKVTEKGKDVELRCDPISGHTALYWYRQSLGQGLEFLIYFQGNSAPDKSGLPSDRFSAERTGGSVSTLTIQRTQQEDSAVYLCASSSGQTYEQYFGPGTRLTVT.

The table lists this clone with many counts. The CDR3 end falls 3 residues outside the read, so it is completed with the germline J gene. The chain uses TRBV18 and TRBJ2-1; the D is unclear. Germline CDR1 KGHSH, CDR2 LQKENI. The length of the CDR3 is 14 residues. The germline V and J ends were trimmed by 0 bases and 9 bases, with 12 bases remaining between them. The CDR3: CASSPPFDSSEQFF. The DNA read from the CDR3 is TGTGCCAGCTCACCACCCTTTGACTCGAGTGAG.

This clone turned up a few times. Sequencing ends 3 residues short of the CDR3 end; the germline J gene provides the rest. The chain has TRBV5-1 and TRBJ2-3; 7 nucleotides align to TRBD1. Germline CDR1 SGHRS, CDR2 YFSETQ. CDR3 length: 15 residues. The V segment lost 0 bases and the J segment 1 base; nucleotides outside the gene matches: 2. This CDR3 is CASSLDQGGTDTQYF. The CDR3 DNA, read in part, is TGCGCCAGCAGCTTGGACCAGGGGGGCACAGATACG.

This clone was found many times. The CDR3 end is not reached by the read, which stops 3 residues before it; the germline J gene fills it in. This chain connects TRBV9 to TRBJ2-1; D remains ambiguous. The CDR3 spans 15 residues. The V end was cut by 0 bases, the J end by 2 bases, with 9 bases between. Germline loops: CDR1 SGDLS, CDR2 YYNGEE. The CDR3 here is CASSVEGQTYNEQFF. The CDR3 DNA, read in part, is TGTGCCAGCAGCGTAGAAGGTCAGACCTACAATGAG. Together with reference TRBV9 and TRBJ2-1, the CDR3 gives the full variable domain: DSGVTQTPKHLITATGQRVTLRCSPRSGDLSVYWYQQSLDQGLQFLIQYYNGEERAKGNILERFSAQQFPDLHSELNLSSLELGDSALYFCASSVEGQTYNEQFFGPGTRLTVL.

In its sample, this clone was seen many times. Read coverage stops 3 residues before the CDR3 terminus; the germline J gene supplies the remainder. This chain uses TRBV5-1 with TRBJ2-7; D unclear. The ends were cut back, 0 bases at V and 1 base at J, with 11 bases in the middle. Germline V gene sequence: CDR1 SGHRS, CDR2 YFSETQ. The CDR3 spans 15 residues. The chain's CDR3 is CASSLGETSSYEQYF. The covered CDR3 bases are TGCGCCAGCAGCTTGGGTGAGACTTCTTCCTACGAG.

With respect to this clone: An end of the junction differs from the germline gene, which may be a read error. Read data end 3 residues before the CDR3 end; the end is taken from the germline J gene. The V and J genes are TRBV6-2 or TRBV6-3 and TRBJ1-5; a weak D match, TRBD1 (5 bases). The CDR3 contains 14 residues. From germline, CDR1 is MNHEY and CDR2 SVGEGT. The sequenced CDR3 bases are TGTGCCAGCAAAGGACACGAAAGCAAGCAGCCC. Protein: CASKGHESKQP. The CDR3, in full, reads CASKGHESKQPQHF.

Notes on this clone: The read ends 3 residues before the CDR3 terminus; that terminus is restored from the germline J gene. This chain links TRBV19 with TRBJ2-1, with 8 positions matching TRBD2. The germline V gene encodes CDR1 LNHDA and CDR2 SQIVND (reference sequence). Trimming took 5 bases from V and 7 from J; bases not matched to a gene: 10. This CDR3 has 15 amino acids. CDR3 bases read: TGTGCCAGTAGTGATAGCGGGAATGGGAGGAATGAG. Translated, it gives CASSDSGNGRNE. The whole CDR3 is CASSDSGNGRNEQFF. The full variable domain, rest sourced from reference TRBV19 and TRBJ2-1, is DGGITQSPKYLFRKEGQNVTLSCEQNLNHDAMYWYRQDPGQGLRLIYYSQIVNDFQKGDIAEGYSVSREKKESFPLTVTSAQKNPTAFYLCASSDSGNGRNEQFFGPGTRLTVL.